This T cell receptor (beta chain) derives from a study of blood T cell repertoires in COVID-19. Study details: Both acute and convalescent COVID-19 samples were obtained from the United States, Italy and Spain.

Participants spanned ages roughly 18 to 95 years and resided in about 25 US areas. Germline-derived CDR1 and CDR2 are LGHDT and YNNKEL (reference sequence). The junction had 5 bases not matched to a gene; V was cut back by 4 bases and J by 8 bases. This CDR3 is 15 amino acids long. The method was immunoSEQ multiplex PCR; TCRdb's version includes in-frame clones alone and lacks a portion of them. Here the sample spans fewer than 400,000 clones, 92% being singletons. The genes are TRBV3-1 (or the pseudogene TRBV3-2) and TRBJ2-1; 13 positions match TRBD2. The receptor's source is a woman between 25 and 40 years old who had recovered from COVID-19. The sample comprised PBMCs or T cells enriched from blood (not recorded which). DNA of the CDR3: TGTGCCAGCAGCCCCACTAGCGGGGGGGCATATGAGCAGTTCTTC. As protein: CASSPTSGGAYEQFF.